This TCR beta chain was recorded in a study of a mutant IDH1 vaccine in newly diagnosed glioma. For the study at large: The study started vaccination 4-6 weeks after radiotherapy alone, or with temozolomide cycles. Therapy received beforehand was radiotherapy, temozolomide, or both, with most patients given both.

For this clone: Its antigen is undetermined.

Time point given: week 35, safety follow-up. It was 300 ug of mutant IDH1 20-mer peptide that made up each vaccine dose, given with topical imiquimod. During weeks 1, 3, 5, 7, 11, 15, 19 and 23, patients received eight vaccinations. The method was immunoSEQ multiplex PCR; TCRdb's version includes in-frame clones alone and lacks a portion of them. The data hold tens of thousands of clones, with more than 75% observed a single time. The sequence derives from a man aged 30 to 39 with glioma. The sequencing here drew on PBMCs, taken from a glioma patient whose treatment included an IDH1 peptide vaccine.

CDR3 DNA sequence: TGTGCCACCAGCAGCCTGCGGGGGGCGTTTGAAAAACTGTTTTTT. Its protein product is CATSSLRGAFEKLFF. The chain recombines TRBV15 with TRBJ1-4; a weak D match, TRBD1 (6 bases). Looked up from germline, CDR1 is LNHNV and CDR2 is YYDKDF (reference sequence). The germline V and J ends were trimmed by 3 bases and 7 bases, with 15 bases remaining between them. This CDR3 region has 15 residues.